The clone carrying this TCR beta chain was seen repeatedly, ten times or more. Its antigen is unidentified. One entry per CDR3 protein results from TCRdb running MiXCR on the reads. This table holds some 300,000 distinct CDR3 sequences, about 8.8% found once. The data were obtained in a study of T cell repertoires in cytomegalovirus infection. Study information: Indications came from public TCR beta signatures; they pointed to CMV infection and to a matching HLA type.

Unmatched junction bases numbered 15, after V lost 6 bases and J lost 3 bases. From germline, CDR1 is MNHNY and CDR2 SVGAGI (reference sequence). This CDR3 comprises 19 residues. Regarding the study as a whole: Predominance within the ex vivo response was attributable to HLA-C-restricted CMV-specific TCR beta clonotypes. Identification of carriers of CMV plus the relevant HLA was achieved through cumulative public TCR beta family frequency.

The sequencing sample was made of PBMCs. V usage is TRBV6-6 and J usage is TRBJ2-1; TRBD2 matches at 12 bases. The receptor comes from a human donor in good health (CMV status not recorded). Some clones in this sample may be carry-over from other donors' samples. The CDR3 DNA sequence: TGTGCCAGCAGCCTCGGTTGGAGACTAGCGGGGGACCACTACAATGAGCAGTTCTTC. This gives the protein CASSLGWRLAGDHYNEQFF.